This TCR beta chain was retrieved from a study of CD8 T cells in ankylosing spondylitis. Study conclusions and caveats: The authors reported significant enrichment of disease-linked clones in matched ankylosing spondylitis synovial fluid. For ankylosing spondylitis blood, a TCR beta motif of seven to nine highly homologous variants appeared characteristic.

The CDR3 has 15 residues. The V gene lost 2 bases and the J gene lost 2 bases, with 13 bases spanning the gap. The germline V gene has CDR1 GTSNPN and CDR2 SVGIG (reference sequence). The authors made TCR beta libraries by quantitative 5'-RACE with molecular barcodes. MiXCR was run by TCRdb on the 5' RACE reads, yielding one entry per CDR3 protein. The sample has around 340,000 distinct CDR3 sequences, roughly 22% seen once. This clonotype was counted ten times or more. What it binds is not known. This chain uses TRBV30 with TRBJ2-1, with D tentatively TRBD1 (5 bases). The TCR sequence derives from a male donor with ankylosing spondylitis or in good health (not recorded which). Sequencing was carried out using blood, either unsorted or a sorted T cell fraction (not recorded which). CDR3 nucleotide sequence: TGTGCCTGGAGTCGAGACAGATCACCCTACAATGAGCAGTTCTTC. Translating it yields CAWSRDRSPYNEQFF.